Listed below are T cell receptor beta chains from one sample, sequenced in a study of T cell responses to AZD1222 COVID-19 vaccine. TCRdb's copy holds only in-frame clones and misses some; the assay was immunoSEQ multiplex PCR. The sample includes 130,000 or so clones, about 90% of them seen just once. This specimen consisted of peripheral blood, obtained on day 0 of AZD1222 vaccination. The receptors were sampled from an adult in good health. The CDR3 runs from the conserved cysteine through the conserved F or W. A D gene is named only where the DNA matches it firmly. Not every row has a clone size; where given, it reads once, few, many or a size class.

J gene,clone size,V gene,D gene,CDR3 DNA,CDR3 protein
TRBJ2-7,.,TRBV7-8,.,TGTGCCACCTCAGGATCCTACGAGCAGTACTTC,CATSGSYEQYF
TRBJ1-2,once,TRBV11-2,.,TGTGCCAGCAGCCACCAGGCATCCTATGGCTACACCTTC,CASSHQASYGYTF
TRBJ1-5,.,TRBV25-1,TRBD1,TGTGCCAGCAGTGCAGGGGGCGATCGGAGGCCCCAGCATTTT,CASSAGGDRRPQHF
TRBJ2-7,.,TRBV6-5,.,TGTGCCAGCAGTTTCGGACAGCAGCGCTACGAGCAGTACTTC,CASSFGQQRYEQYF
TRBJ2-3,.,TRBV7-9,TRBD2,TGTGCCAGCAGCCCGCCGGGAGGGGTTAGCACAGATACGCAGTATTTT,CASSPPGGVSTDTQYF
TRBJ1-1,.,TRBV30,.,TGTGCCTGGTCCTACATAGAGATGAACACTGAAGCTTTCTTT,CAWSYIEMNTEAFF
TRBJ1-6,.,TRBV5-1,.,TGCGCCAGCAGCTTGTGGGGTCCTAATTCACCCCTCCACTTT,CASSLWGPNSPLHF
TRBJ1-2,.,TRBV6-1,.,TGTGCCAGCAGTGAATTTGCCCGGACCGAGTATGGCTACACCTTC,CASSEFARTEYGYTF
TRBJ1-6,.,TRBV7-2,.,TGTGCCAGCAGCGGCAATTCACCCCTCCACTTT,CASSGNSPLHF
TRBJ2-7,once,TRBV15,TRBD1,TGTGCCACCAGAAGCACAGGGGGCTACGAGCAGTACTTC,CATRSTGGYEQYF
TRBJ2-5,.,TRBV5-1,.,TGCGCCACCCGTTTTCGCTGGGAACAGTGGACCCAGTACTTC,CATRFRWEQWTQYF
TRBJ1-1,.,TRBV19,.,TGTGCCAGCTGGGGGACTGAAGCTTTCTTT,CASWGTEAFF
TRBJ2-2,once,TRBV24-1,.,TGTGCCACCAGTGATTTTACCAACACCGGGGAGCTGTTTTTT,CATSDFTNTGELFF
TRBJ2-3,.,TRBV28,.,TGTGCCAGCAGTCTAATCACGGATACGCAGTATTTT,CASSLITDTQYF
TRBJ1-5,.,TRBV7-2,.,TGTGCCAGCAGCCCGCGGGTGGGGGCGGGGCAACCCCAGCATTTT,CASSPRVGAGQPQHF
TRBJ2-7,once,TRBV11-2,.,TGTGCCAGCAGCTTAAGGAGTGGGGCTAACTACGAGCAGTACTTC,CASSLRSGANYEQYF
TRBJ2-7,.,TRBV19,.,TGTGCCAGTAGTGACTCGACAGTCCGATGGGAGGAGCAGTACTTC,CASSDSTVRWEEQYF
TRBJ1-2,few,TRBV7-9,TRBD1,TGTGCCAGCAGGAATGCGCCGGGACAGCTATATAACTATGGCTACACCTTC,CASRNAPGQLYNYGYTF
TRBJ1-2,.,TRBV6-5,TRBD1,TGTGCCAGCAGTCGCGGGGGACAGGGATATGGCTACACCTTC,CASSRGGQGYGYTF
TRBJ1-2,.,TRBV30,TRBD1,TGTGCCTGGAGGGGACAGGGCAGGTATGGCTACACCTTC,CAWRGQGRYGYTF
TRBJ1-2,.,TRBV19,TRBD1,TGTGCCAGTGTTGAGGTTTGGCAGGGGGTTCTTGGCTACACCTTC,CASVEVWQGVLGYTF
TRBJ1-1,.,TRBV6-1,.,TGTGCCAGCAGTGAAGAGCCGGGACACTGGAACACTGAAGCTTTCTTT,CASSEEPGHWNTEAFF
TRBJ1-2,once,TRBV27,TRBD1,TGTGCCAGCAGTTTCCACCCCGGGACAGGGAATGGCTACACCTTC,CASSFHPGTGNGYTF
TRBJ1-1,.,TRBV30,.,TGTGCCTGGAGGGAATTGGTGAACACTGAAGCTTTCTTT,CAWRELVNTEAFF
TRBJ2-5,.,TRBV7-9,.,TGTGCCAGCAGTCCGTACGCAATCCAAGAGACCCAGTACTTC,CASSPYAIQETQYF
TRBJ1-1,once,TRBV9,.,TGTGCCAGCAGCGTAGTTGGGGGGCCTGAAGCTTTCTTT,CASSVVGGPEAFF
TRBJ2-2,.,TRBV28,.,TGTGCCAGCAGTTCTTGGGGGGTCGGTGCCACCGGGGAGCTGTTTTTT,CASSSWGVGATGELFF
TRBJ1-1,.,TRBV7-2,.,TGTGCCAGCAGCTTATGGCAGGGGAACACTGAAGCTTTCTTT,CASSLWQGNTEAFF
TRBJ1-1,.,TRBV19,.,TGTGCCAGTAGTCCCAGACACCAGGGGAGAGGAGCTTTCTTT,CASSPRHQGRGAFF
TRBJ1-1,few,TRBV9,.,TGTGCCAGCAGCGTATCGGGGGACGACACTGAAGCTTTCTTT,CASSVSGDDTEAFF
TRBJ1-2,once,TRBV3-1/TRBV3-2,.,TGTGCCAGCACTATACAGGGCTTCGGCTATGGCTACACCTTC,CASTIQGFGYGYTF
TRBJ1-4,.,TRBV18,.,TGTGCCAGCTCACCAGTGGACCAATATGAAAAACTGTTTTTT,CASSPVDQYEKLFF
TRBJ2-5,.,TRBV3-1/TRBV3-2,TRBD1,TGTGCCAGCAGCTCCCAGGGGGCTGGTGAGACCCAGTACTTC,CASSSQGAGETQYF
TRBJ2-1,once,TRBV20-1,.,TGCAGTGCTAGTTCGGGCAGCTCCTACAATGAGCAGTTCTTC,CSASSGSSYNEQFF
TRBJ2-5,.,TRBV7-6,.,TGTGCCAGCAGCCAACAGGGTGTTGGGGGAGAGACCCAGTACTTC,CASSQQGVGGETQYF
TRBJ1-2,.,TRBV19,.,TGTGCCAGTAGTATACCCCGGACAGTAAACTATGGCTACACCTTC,CASSIPRTVNYGYTF
TRBJ1-2,.,TRBV2,TRBD1,TGTGCCAGACACGACAGGGTAAACTATGGCTACACCTTC,CARHDRVNYGYTF
TRBJ1-2,once,TRBV6-5,.,TGTGCCAGCAGTTACAGCCCATCTAACTATGGCTACACCTTC,CASSYSPSNYGYTF
TRBJ1-2,.,TRBV3-1/TRBV3-2,.,TGTGCCAGCAGCCTGCAGGCAGTCGGCTACACCTTC,CASSLQAVGYTF
TRBJ1-2,few,TRBV3-1/TRBV3-2,TRBD1,TGTGCCAGCAGCCAACGACAGGGGGACTATGGCTACACCTTC,CASSQRQGDYGYTF
TRBJ1-5,few,TRBV4-1,TRBD1,TGCGCCAGCAGCCACGGGACAGGGCCAAATCAGCCCCAGCATTTT,CASSHGTGPNQPQHF
TRBJ1-5,.,TRBV4-1,.,TGCGCCAGCAGCCAAGAGCCGTTCCTGGCGGGTCAGCCCCAGCATTTT,CASSQEPFLAGQPQHF